The rows below give T cell receptor beta chains drawn from one sample of a study of response to subunit inactivated influenza vaccine. TCRdb reprocessed the RT-PCR reads via MiXCR and lists one record per CDR3 protein. Here the sample spans roughly 700,000 distinct CDR3 sequences, approximately 15% being singletons. The specimen comprised PBMCs from blood, sampled less than 15 days before vaccination. These receptors came from a man aged 45-65 years who received an inactivated influenza vaccine. CDR3s include the opening cysteine and the closing phenylalanine or tryptophan. The order of the fields is J gene, V gene, D gene, clone size, CDR3 DNA, CDR3 protein. A D gene is named only where the DNA matches it firmly. Where a row states a size, it is once, few, many or the class of an expanded clone; other rows omit it.

TRBJ2-1,TRBV4-3,TRBD2,few,TGCGCCAGCAGCCAAGACTCCGGGACTAGAGCTTCCAGGGAGCAGTTCTTC,CASSQDSGTRASREQFF
TRBJ2-1,TRBV20-1,-,few,TGCAGTGCGAGGAAGGGCCTACTAGATGAGCAGTTCTTC,CSARKGLLDEQFF
TRBJ2-3,TRBV18,TRBD2,-,TGTGCCAGCTCACCCCGGGAGGGCACAGATACGCAGTATTTT,CASSPREGTDTQYF
TRBJ1-4,TRBV7-9,-,few,TGTGCCAGCAGCTTATCAGGGGATGAAAAACTGTTTTTT,CASSLSGDEKLFF
TRBJ2-4,TRBV5-1,TRBD2,-,TGCGCCAGCAGCTTGGCCGGGAGGAGGGCGGGAAACATTCAGTACTTC,CASSLAGRRAGNIQYF
TRBJ2-5,TRBV29-1,TRBD1,-,TGCAGCGGAGGGACAGGGGTGGTGACCCAGTACTTC,CSGGTGVVTQYF
TRBJ2-7,TRBV20-1,TRBD2,once,TGCAGTGCTAGGGGACTAGCGGGTCCCTACGAGCAGTACTTC,CSARGLAGPYEQYF
TRBJ1-1,TRBV10-2,-,few,TGCGCCAGCAGTGAGGCGGGAATTGGGCTCGGGGTCGTAAACACTGAAGCTTTCTTT,CASSEAGIGLGVVNTEAFF
TRBJ1-2,TRBV12-3/TRBV12-4,-,few,TGTGCCAGCAGTTTAGGGCGCACGGGTGGCTACACCTTC,CASSLGRTGGYTF
TRBJ1-1,TRBV6-1,-,few,TGTGCCAGCAGCCCCTCGTGGGGGGAAGGCACTGAAGCTTTCTTT,CASSPSWGEGTEAFF
TRBJ2-1,TRBV14,-,many,TGTGCCAGCAGCCAAGAATTCGCGGGCGGCGAGCAGTTCTTC,CASSQEFAGGEQFF
TRBJ2-5,TRBV12-3/TRBV12-4,-,many,TGTGCCAGCAGGGTAGCCCCGGGACCCTCCTACTTC,CASRVAPGPSYF
TRBJ2-1,TRBV6-1,TRBD2,few,TGTGCCGTTCAGGCGGGGGGGTACAATGAGCAGTTCTTC,CAVQAGGYNEQFF
TRBJ2-3,TRBV5-1,-,few,TGCGCCAGCAGGCCTACAGGGTCAGATACGCAGTATTTT,CASRPTGSDTQYF
TRBJ2-1,TRBV20-1,-,few,TGCAGTGCTAGTTCTGGGAGGACGATGAACAATGAGCAGTTCTTC,CSASSGRTMNNEQFF
TRBJ2-5,TRBV5-5,-,-,TGTGCCAGCAGCTTTGAGGGGGGGCGGGTCCAGACCCAGTACTTC,CASSFEGGRVQTQYF
TRBJ1-6,TRBV11-2,-,few,TGTGCCAGCAGCACAACGGGACCCATGAGCTCCTATAATTCACCCCTCCACTTT,CASSTTGPMSSYNSPLHF
TRBJ2-5,TRBV6-6,-,-,TGTGCCAGCAGTAGGGACATTTTAGAGACCCAGTACTTC,CASSRDILETQYF
TRBJ2-3,TRBV7-6,TRBD2,-,TGTGCCAGCAGCTCCCGGGGGGGAGGTACGCAGTATTTT,CASSSRGGGTQYF
TRBJ2-3,TRBV11-2,TRBD2,many,TGTGCCAGCAGCTCGCAACTTAGCGGGGCTACTAGCACAGATACGCAGTATTTT,CASSSQLSGATSTDTQYF
TRBJ1-2,TRBV2,-,few,TGTGCCAGCAGTGAAGGGACAAGCGGCTATGGCTACACCTTC,CASSEGTSGYGYTF
TRBJ2-1,TRBV25-1,-,-,TGTGCCAGCAGTGAACTCGCCTCGCTCTTC,CASSELASLF
TRBJ2-1,TRBV7-2,TRBD1,few,TGTGCCAGCAGCCGGCAGGGGACAGGAGGCTACAATGAGCAGTTCTTC,CASSRQGTGGYNEQFF
TRBJ1-1,TRBV29-1,-,-,TGCAGCGCAGCGAACACTGAAGCTTTCTTT,CSAANTEAFF
TRBJ2-2,TRBV12-3/TRBV12-4,-,few,TGTGCCAGCCGGGCGGAGACTAGGGTCACCGGGGAGCTGTTTTTT,CASRAETRVTGELFF
TRBJ2-2,TRBV2,-,once,TGTGCCAGCAGTATACTGGGTGACACCACAGGGGAGCTGTTTTTT,CASSILGDTTGELFF
TRBJ2-7,TRBV20-1,TRBD1,few,TGCAGTGCTAGACCGCCTCCGGGACAGGTCGGCCACGAGCAGTACTTC,CSARPPPGQVGHEQYF
TRBJ2-5,TRBV2,-,-,TGTGCCAGCCAGGGCCCGGGGGAGACCCAGTACTTC,CASQGPGETQYF
TRBJ2-1,TRBV29-1,TRBD2,-,TGCAGCGCCAGCGGGAGCGGGTACAATGAGCAGTTCTTC,CSASGSGYNEQFF
TRBJ1-5,TRBV6-2/TRBV6-3,-,-,TGTGCCAGCAGTTACCCAAGGGGCAATCAGCCCCAGCATTTT,CASSYPRGNQPQHF
TRBJ2-1,TRBV2,-,-,TGTGCCAGCAGTAGGGAGGTGAGCTCCTACAATGAGCAGTTCTTC,CASSREVSSYNEQFF
TRBJ2-1,TRBV27,TRBD1,-,TGTGCCAGCAAAAGACAGGGGGCTTTCAATGAGCAGTTCTTC,CASKRQGAFNEQFF
TRBJ2-7,TRBV6-2/TRBV6-3,-,-,TGTGCCAGCAGTTACTCGATTCGCCTTTCCTACGAGCAGTACTTC,CASSYSIRLSYEQYF
TRBJ2-1,TRBV29-1,-,few,TGCAGCGTCGAGGGTCGGACAGCCCTCGAGGCCTCCTACAATGAGCAGTTCTTC,CSVEGRTALEASYNEQFF
TRBJ2-5,TRBV18,-,-,TGTGCCAGCTCACCACCCAGGGCTGAGACCCAGTACTTC,CASSPPRAETQYF
TRBJ2-6,TRBV11-2,TRBD1,-,TGTGCCAGCAGCTCTCGGACAGGGGTCTATGGGGCCAACGTCCTGACTTTC,CASSSRTGVYGANVLTF
TRBJ2-7,TRBV19,TRBD1,-,TGTGCCAGTAGTCTTCGAAGAAAACAGGGGGCCATGGACTACGAGCAGTACTTC,CASSLRRKQGAMDYEQYF
TRBJ2-6,TRBV6-2/TRBV6-3,-,few,TGTGCCACCACCGATGGTGGGGCCAACGTCCTGACTTTC,CATTDGGANVLTF
TRBJ1-4,TRBV5-1,-,few,TGCGCCAGCAGCTTGGCCCGGAGACCCACGGATTCTTCAACTAATGAAAAACTGTTTTTT,CASSLARRPTDSSTNEKLFF
TRBJ2-3,TRBV18,-,few,TGTGCCAGCTCACCTCCTAGCGGCACAGATACGCAGTATTTT,CASSPPSGTDTQYF
TRBJ2-3,TRBV4-3,-,few,TGCGCCAGCAGCCCCGTCGGCCATCATTCTCGCACAGATACGCAGTATTTT,CASSPVGHHSRTDTQYF
TRBJ2-3,TRBV20-1,-,-,TGCAGTGCTAGCCCCGGGGTTAGAGCAGATACGCAGTATTTT,CSASPGVRADTQYF
TRBJ2-7,TRBV6-1,-,-,TGTGCCAGCAGTGAGCTTTTAACGGGAGTGTACGAGCAGTACTTC,CASSELLTGVYEQYF
TRBJ2-7,TRBV20-1,-,few,TGCAGTGCTCAGGAGAACGAGCAGTACTTC,CSAQENEQYF
TRBJ2-1,TRBV28,-,few,TGTGCCAGCAGCTTGGGGCTAGGGGAGAACCCCTACAATGAGCAGTTCTTC,CASSLGLGENPYNEQFF
TRBJ2-5,TRBV7-6,TRBD2,few,TGTGCCAGCAGCTTAGGATACGCCGGGGGGGCCCAAGAGACCCAGTACTTC,CASSLGYAGGAQETQYF
TRBJ2-5,TRBV6-1,-,few,TGTGCCAGCAACTCGGAGACCCAGTACTTC,CASNSETQYF
TRBJ2-3,TRBV20-1,-,many,TGCAGTGCTAGAGATCGGGTAGCTGGGACAGATACGCAGTATTTT,CSARDRVAGTDTQYF
TRBJ1-1,TRBV30,-,-,TGTGCCTGGAGCATAGGATCGGTGAACACTGAAGCTTTCTTT,CAWSIGSVNTEAFF
TRBJ2-7,TRBV12-3/TRBV12-4,TRBD1,-,TGTGCCAGCAGTTTAGGATGGGGGAACAGGGGTACCTACGAGCAGTACTTC,CASSLGWGNRGTYEQYF
TRBJ1-4,TRBV28,-,many,TGTGCCAGCAGGTGGAGGACCACAAATGAAAAACTGTTTTTT,CASRWRTTNEKLFF
TRBJ2-7,TRBV3-1,TRBD1,few,TGTGCCAGCAGCCGTCGGACAGGGGCGAACTACGAGCAGTACTTC,CASSRRTGANYEQYF
TRBJ2-2,TRBV4-2,TRBD2,-,TGTGCCAGCTCCCCGGGGACTAGCGGGGCCGGGGAGCTGTTTTTT,CASSPGTSGAGELFF
TRBJ1-2,TRBV11-2,-,few,TGTGCCAGCAGCTTAGATGCGGGGGGCTATGGCTACACCTTC,CASSLDAGGYGYTF